These 18 T cell receptor beta chains were all obtained from the same sample, sequenced in a study of identical twins. TCRdb passed the 5' RACE reads through MiXCR, listing each CDR3 protein once. The repertoire includes 700,000 or so distinct CDR3 sequences, 8.6% of them detected once, and 0.98% sits in the top ten. These same records also appear under a second study, on yellow fever vaccine responses in identical twins.

Specimen: PBMCs. Source of these receptors: a woman aged 18-30 years in good health.

V usage is TRBV7-8 and J usage is TRBJ2-7, with a tentative D call TRBD1 (6 bases). This CDR3 has 15 amino acids. V was shortened by 5 bases and J by 2 bases, with 16 bases between the two germline ends. Per the germline V gene, CDR1 is SGHVS and CDR2 is FQNEAQ. The CDR3 loop is CASSPERDIAYEQYF. CDR3 nucleotide sequence: TGTGCCAGCAGCCCCGAGAGGGACATAGCCTACGAGCAGTACTTC.

This clonotype was detected only a few times. V is TRBV29-1 and J is TRBJ1-2; 7 bases match TRBD1. Germline V gene lookup returns CDR1 SQVTM and CDR2 ANQGSEA. V lost 8 bases and J lost 4; bases outside the gene matches: 13. This CDR3 is 14 amino acids long. The CDR3 DNA reads as TGCAGCTATTCGGGGGAGACAGGGTCCTATGGCTACACCTTC. It is translated as CSYSGETGSYGYTF.

This clonotype was observed a handful of times. The chain links TRBV3-1 to TRBJ2-6, with no clear D. CDR1 and CDR2 from the germline V gene are LGHDT and YNNKEL (reference sequence). The CDR3 contains 16 residues. Trimming left V 5 bases short and J 0 bases short, with 11 bases between. The chain's CDR3 is CASSFRSSSGANVLTF. CDR3 sequence (DNA): TGTGCCAGCAGCTTCCGTTCCAGCTCTGGGGCCAACGTCCTGACTTTC.

Only a few counts were recorded for this clonotype. CDR3 loop: CASSIEGTAGRGEQYF. The CDR3 bases are TGTGCCAGTAGTATAGAAGGAACCGCGGGGAGAGGCGAGCAGTACTTC. This chain uses TRBV19 with TRBJ2-7; weak D call: TRBD2 (6 bases). This CDR3 spans 16 amino acids. V was trimmed by 0 bases and J by 6 bases, leaving 18 bases between them. CDR1 is LNHDA and CDR2 is SQIVND in the germline V gene (reference sequence). Using reference TRBV19 and TRBJ2-7 for the parts outside the CDR3, the full variable domain is DGGITQSPKYLFRKEGQNVTLSCEQNLNHDAMYWYRQDPGQGLRLIYYSQIVNDFQKGDIAEGYSVSREKKESFPLTVTSAQKNPTAFYLCASSIEGTAGRGEQYFGPGTRLTVT.

The CDR3, as DNA: TGTGCCAGCAGTCCCGGCGAGCAGAAGGCTCCGTTTTTT. Its translation is CASSPGEQKAPFF. The chain uses TRBV6-6 and TRBJ1-4, with D uncertain. V was clipped by 5 bases and J by 16 bases, with 20 bases between them. The length of the CDR3 is 13 residues. Germline assignment: CDR1 MNHNY and CDR2 SVGAGI (reference sequence).

This clonotype was seen a few times. This chain connects TRBV7-6 to TRBJ2-7, with TRBD2 matching 8 bases. This CDR3 is built from 14 residues. The J segment lost 7 bases and the V segment lost 5 bases, leaving 10 bases of the junction unmatched. CDR1 and CDR2 (germline): SGHVS, FNYEAQ. Here the CDR3 reads CASSPRRGGEEQYF. The CDR3 coding sequence is TGTGCCAGCAGCCCACGTCGGGGGGGGGAAGAGCAGTACTTC.

This clonotype was observed a few times. V and J are TRBV5-1 and TRBJ2-1, with D possibly being TRBD1 or TRBD2 (5 bases each). The CDR3 totals 14 residues. Germline CDR1 reads SGHRS; CDR2 reads YFSETQ. Trimming cost V 6 bases and J 4 bases, with 14 bases left between them. The CDR3 spells CASKERGVYNEQFF. CDR3 DNA: TGCGCCAGCAAGGAGCGAGGGGTTTACAATGAGCAGTTCTTC.

There are a few counts of this clonotype. The CDR3 spells CASSPLPGSSYNEQFF. CDR3 coding DNA: TGTGCCAGCAGCCCCCTCCCGGGGAGCTCCTACAATGAGCAGTTCTTC. The chain is built from TRBV7-2 and TRBJ2-1, with D perhaps matching TRBD2 (5 bases). The germline CDR1 and CDR2 sequences are SGHTA and FQGNSA. The CDR3 is made up of 16 amino acids. Trimming removed 5 bases from V and 0 bases from J, with 14 bases in between.

This clonotype has only a few counts. The chain recombines TRBV14 with TRBJ2-1; perhaps D is TRBD1 or TRBD2 (7 bases each). The V gene lost 0 bases and the J gene lost 8 bases, with 14 bases spanning the gap. Germline V gene data show CDR1 as SGHDN and CDR2 as FVKESK. The CDR3 is 15 residues long. CDR3 amino acids: CASSQDQGGFDEQFF. The DNA of the CDR3 is TGTGCCAGCAGCCAAGATCAGGGGGGGTTCGATGAGCAGTTCTTC.

This clonotype was found a few times. The chain joins TRBV6-5 to TRBJ2-7; D is unresolved. The V gene's germline CDR1 is MNHEY and CDR2 SVGAGI. The CDR3 has 14 amino acids. V was cut by 3 bases and J by 5 bases, with 14 bases left in between. CDR3 bases: TGTGCCAGCAGTTATCGTGAGGCGGTTGACGAGCAGTACTTC. Translated, it gives CASSYREAVDEQYF.

Written as DNA, the CDR3 is TGTGCCAGCAGTTTATCCTCCGCTCGGAGTAGCCTGGATTACTCCTACAATGAGCAGTTCTTC. The encoded protein is CASSLSSARSSLDYSYNEQFF. The chain links TRBV27 to TRBJ2-1; D unresolved. This CDR3 comprises 21 residues. V was pared by 0 bases and J by 0 bases, with 24 bases between. The germline V gene has CDR1 MNHEY and CDR2 SMNVEV (reference sequence).

This clonotype was counted a few times. V usage is TRBV6-2 or TRBV6-3 and J usage is TRBJ2-1, with D perhaps matching TRBD2 (5 bases). This CDR3 has 16 amino acids. V was shortened by 5 bases and J by 3 bases, with 17 bases between the two germline ends. From germline, CDR1 is MNHEY and CDR2 SVGEGT. For the CDR3, the DNA is TGTGCCAGCAGTCGAGGAGGTAGCCCACTCTACAATGAGCAGTTCTTC. It yields the protein CASSRGGSPLYNEQFF.

CDR3 coding DNA: TGCGCCAGCAGCCCCGGGACTAGCGGGATTGCGGCAAGGGAGACCCAGTACTTC. Protein: CASSPGTSGIAARETQYF. The chain is built from TRBV5-1 and TRBJ2-5; 13 bases align to TRBD2. Germline CDR1 is SGHRS and CDR2 is YFSETQ. The CDR3 spans 18 residues. Trimming at V came to 4 bases and at J to 5 bases, leaving 14 bases not matched to a gene.

The chain has TRBV29-1 and TRBJ2-2; TRBD1 is a possible D gene (6 bases). The germline CDR1 and CDR2 sequences are SQVTM and ANQGSEA. V was trimmed by 6 bases and J by 4 bases, leaving 12 bases between them. The CDR3 covers 13 residues. The CDR3 DNA follows: TGCAGCGTCCTACAGGGTTCCACCGGGGAGCTGTTTTTT. Translating it yields CSVLQGSTGELFF.

This clonotype was counted between two and nine times. The chain combines TRBV4-3 with TRBJ2-7; no definite D call. Germline CDR1 is LGHNA and CDR2 is YSLEER. The length of the CDR3 is 15 residues. Trimming took off 1 base at V and 0 bases at J, with 10 bases between the two ends. As DNA, the CDR3 is TGCGCCAGCAGCCAAGCAACGGCAGCCTCCTACGAGCAGTACTTC. It specifies CASSQATAASYEQYF.

This clonotype was observed a handful of times. This chain connects TRBV20-1 to TRBJ1-4; D may be TRBD1 (5 bases). The germline V gene encodes CDR1 DFQATT and CDR2 SNEGSKA (reference sequence). The CDR3 has 11 residues. V lost 7 bases and J lost 7, with 10 bases in between. The CDR3 is CSVGGGEKLFF. CDR3 nucleotides: TGCAGTGTTGGGGGGGGTGAAAAACTGTTTTTT.

V usage is TRBV7-3 and J usage is TRBJ2-1; 9 bases agree with TRBD1. Germline CDR1 reads SGHTA; CDR2 reads FQGTGA. The CDR3 runs 14 residues. The junction had 3 bases not matched to a gene; V was cut back by 4 bases and J by 5 bases. The CDR3, as DNA: TGTGCCAGCAGCTGGGGGACAGGGAACAATGAGCAGTTCTTC. Its translation: CASSWGTGNNEQFF.

The V and J genes are TRBV28 and TRBJ1-2; TRBD1 agrees at 9 bases. Germline CDR1 reads MDHEN; CDR2 reads SYDVKM. The CDR3 sequence is 13 residues long. With V trimmed by 6 bases and J by 8 bases, 7 bases remained unmatched. The CDR3 sequence: CASSPDRGGGYTF. The CDR3 bases are TGTGCCAGCAGCCCGGACAGGGGAGGGGGCTACACCTTC.